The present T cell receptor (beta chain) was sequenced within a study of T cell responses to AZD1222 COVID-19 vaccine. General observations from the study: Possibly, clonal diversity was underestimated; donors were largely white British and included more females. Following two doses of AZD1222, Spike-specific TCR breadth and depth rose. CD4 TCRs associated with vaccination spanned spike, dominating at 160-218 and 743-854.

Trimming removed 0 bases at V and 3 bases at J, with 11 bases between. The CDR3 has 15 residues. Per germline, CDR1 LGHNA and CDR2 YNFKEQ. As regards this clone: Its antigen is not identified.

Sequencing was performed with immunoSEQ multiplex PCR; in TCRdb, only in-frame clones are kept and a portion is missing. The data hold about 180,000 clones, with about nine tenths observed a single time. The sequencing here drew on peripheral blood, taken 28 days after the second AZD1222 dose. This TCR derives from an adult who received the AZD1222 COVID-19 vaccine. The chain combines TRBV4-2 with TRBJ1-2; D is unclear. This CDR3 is CASSQDQASDYGYTF. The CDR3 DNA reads TGTGCCAGCAGCCAAGATCAGGCCTCGGACTATGGCTACACCTTC.